This T cell receptor (beta chain) was captured in a study of cytomegalovirus exposure and HLA in healthy donors. It was with 60 Vbeta and 13 Jbeta primers that the PCR ran. Assay: immunoSEQ multiplex PCR; the TCRdb copy retains only in-frame clones and omits some. The sample has more than 95,000 clones, around 78% seen once. About this clone itself: Its antigen is as yet unknown.

Notes on the study in general: For cytomegalovirus status, the classifier reportedly gave diagnoses with high specificity and sensitivity. It was approximately 170 TCR beta chains that were listed as cytomegalovirus-associated.

The CDR3 covers 10 residues. Germline CDR1 GTSNPN, CDR2 SVGIG (reference sequence). Trimming cost V 7 bases and J 8 bases, with 11 bases left between them. The TCR originated in a male donor in good health and CMV-seronegative. Sequencing was done on a sample of PBMCs. This chain joins TRBV30 and TRBJ1-2; possibly TRBD1 for D (6 bases). CDR3 nucleotide sequence: TGTGCCTCCCGAACAGGGGGCTACACCTTC. Its translation is CASRTGGYTF.